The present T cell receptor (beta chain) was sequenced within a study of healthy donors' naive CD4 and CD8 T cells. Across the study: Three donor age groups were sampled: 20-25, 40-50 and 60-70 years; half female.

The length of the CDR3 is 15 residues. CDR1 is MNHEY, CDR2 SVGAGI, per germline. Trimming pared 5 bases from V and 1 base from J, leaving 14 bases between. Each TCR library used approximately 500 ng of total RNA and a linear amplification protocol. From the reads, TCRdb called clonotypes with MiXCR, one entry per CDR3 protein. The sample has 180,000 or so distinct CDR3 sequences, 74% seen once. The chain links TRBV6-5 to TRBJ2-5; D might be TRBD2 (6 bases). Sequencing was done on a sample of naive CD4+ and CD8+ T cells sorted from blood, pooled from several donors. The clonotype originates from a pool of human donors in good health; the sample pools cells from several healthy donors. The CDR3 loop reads CASSDYAGSQETQYF. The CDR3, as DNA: TGTGCCAGCAGTGATTATGCGGGGTCCCAAGAGACCCAGTACTTC.